The 30 T cell receptor beta chains below were found in one sample sequenced in a study of blood T cell repertoires in COVID-19 (dated by TCRdb to 2018 to 2021). Libraries were constructed by the immunoSEQ multiplex PCR assay. The source is immuneACCESS, and TCRdb retained only in-frame sequences with V and J called. Part of the clones is not carried over; for the studies checked, unresolved V genes explain less than half of this, and the remainder is unexplained. The sample profile shows about 130,000 clones; roughly 72% of them were found once. The top ten clonotypes cover around 5.2% of the sample. Sequenced: peripheral blood. These receptors came from a man between 60 and 70 years old with acute or convalescent COVID-19.

The chain couples TRBV7-9 to TRBJ1-1; tentative D call: TRBD1 (5 bases). CDR3 length: 13 residues. From germline, CDR1 is SEHNR and CDR2 FQNEAQ (reference sequence). The V gene lost 3 bases and the J gene lost 0 bases, with 5 bases spanning the gap. Written as DNA, the CDR3 is TGTGCCAGCAGCTTGACAGTGAACACTGAAGCTTTCTTT. Its translation: CASSLTVNTEAFF.

The chain employs TRBV6-4 and TRBJ1-2; 9 bases fit TRBD1. With V trimmed by 0 bases and J by 6 bases, 5 bases remained unmatched. Per germline, CDR1 MRHNA and CDR2 SNTAGT. The length of the CDR3 is 15 residues. The CDR3 DNA reads as TGTGCCAGCAGTGACTCAGAGGGGACAGGGAATGGCTACACCTTC. It codes for CASSDSEGTGNGYTF.

The J gene is TRBJ1-6, the V gene TRBV11-2; D gene uncertain. Germline values: CDR1 SGHAT, CDR2 FQNNGV. V was cut by 5 bases and J by 7 bases, with 12 bases left in between. The CDR3 runs to 14 residues. Here the CDR3 DNA reads TGTGCCAGCAGCCCCCTGGGCCTGAATTCACCCCTCCACTTT. Protein product: CASSPLGLNSPLHF.

This clone was detected only a few times. The V gene is TRBV15, the J gene TRBJ1-6; possibly TRBD1 for D (5 bases). There are 19 residues in the CDR3. CDR1 is LNHNV, CDR2 YYDKDF, per germline (reference sequence). V dropped 3 bases and J dropped 0 bases, with 18 bases sitting between them. CDR3 sequence reads: CATSRGGLGRGSYNSPLHF. DNA of the CDR3: TGTGCCACCAGCAGGGGAGGGTTGGGGCGAGGCTCCTATAATTCACCCCTCCACTTT.

The V gene is TRBV18, the J gene TRBJ1-5, with D maybe TRBD1 (6 bases). Germline assignment: CDR1 KGHSH and CDR2 LQKENI. This CDR3 contains 15 residues. V was shortened by 6 bases and J by 2 bases, with 14 bases between the two germline ends. This CDR3 is CASSPAGAGNQPQHF. The CDR3 DNA sequence: TGTGCCAGCTCCCCAGCGGGGGCAGGCAATCAGCCCCAGCATTTT.

The V and J genes are TRBV7-8 and TRBJ2-7; the match to TRBD1 covers 7 bases. Germline V gene lookup returns CDR1 SGHVS and CDR2 FQNEAQ. Germline trimming cut 0 bases from V and 6 bases from J; bases unmatched to any gene: 11. The length of the CDR3 is 16 residues. The CDR3 DNA reads as TGTGCCAGCAGCTTAGCGGGGACAGCCGGTTGGGGCGAGCAGTACTTC. This sequence encodes CASSLAGTAGWGEQYF.

The chain uses TRBV24-1 and TRBJ1-2; maybe TRBD1 (5 bases). CDR3 length: 15 residues. The V end lost 1 base, the J end lost 4 bases, and 12 bases lay between the germline ends. Germline values: CDR1 KGHDR, CDR2 SFDVKD. This chain's CDR3 is CATSDFKGFAYGYTF. In DNA, the CDR3 is TGTGCCACCAGTGATTTTAAGGGGTTCGCCTATGGCTACACCTTC.

The chain carries TRBV5-1 and TRBJ2-5; no reliable D call. This CDR3 is built from 12 residues. CDR1 and CDR2 from the germline V gene are SGHRS and YFSETQ. V dropped 2 bases and J dropped 5 bases, with 7 bases sitting between them. CDR3 sequence: CASSLQVETQYF. The CDR3 coding sequence is TGCGCCAGCAGCTTACAAGTGGAGACCCAGTACTTC. Together with reference TRBV5-1 and TRBJ2-5, the CDR3 gives the full variable domain: KAGVTQTPRYLIKTRGQQVTLSCSPISGHRSVSWYQQTPGQGLQFLFEYFSETQRNKGNFPGRFSGRQFSNSRSEMNVSTLELGDSALYLCASSLQVETQYFGPGTRLLVL.

Only a few counts were recorded for this clone. The chain is built from TRBV2 and TRBJ2-1; the match to TRBD2 covers 8 bases. The ends lost 7 bases at V and 6 bases at J; junction bases unmatched: 11. The CDR3 is 15 residues long. The germline V gene encodes CDR1 SNHLY and CDR2 FYNNEI. CDR3 DNA: TGTGCCAGCATCATCCTTGGCGGGAGGTCCAATGAGCAGTTCTTC. This sequence encodes CASIILGGRSNEQFF.

The genes are TRBV7-6 and TRBJ2-7; 10 nucleotides align to TRBD1. This CDR3 comprises 15 residues. CDR1 SGHVS and CDR2 FNYEAQ come from the germline V gene. The junction had 5 bases not matched to a gene; V was cut back by 4 bases and J by 2 bases. CDR3 region: CASSSGTGAPYEQYF. The CDR3 nucleotides are TGTGCCAGCAGCTCAGGGACAGGGGCCCCCTACGAGCAGTACTTC.

This rearrangement joins TRBV4-2 to TRBJ2-7; a weak D match, TRBD2 (6 bases). This CDR3 is built from 15 residues. Per germline, CDR1 LGHNA and CDR2 YNFKEQ. V lost 0 bases and J lost 4, with 13 bases in between. Here the CDR3 reads CASSQDNGGWYEQYF. The CDR3 DNA sequence: TGTGCCAGCAGCCAAGACAATGGGGGGTGGTACGAGCAGTACTTC.

In this sample, this clone turned up a few times. The V gene is TRBV6-6, the J gene TRBJ1-2; 7 positions agree with TRBD1. Germline V gene data show CDR1 as MNHNY and CDR2 as SVGAGI (reference sequence). J was trimmed by 4 bases and V by 2 bases; bases with no gene match: 7. The CDR3 covers 15 residues. The CDR3: CASSYRDSSRYGYTF. The CDR3 DNA is TGTGCCAGCAGTTACAGGGACAGTTCTCGCTATGGCTACACCTTC.

The chain is built from TRBV19 and TRBJ1-5; D uncertain. Between the trimmed V and J ends, which lost 5 bases and 0 bases, there was a span of 11 bases. The CDR3 contains 15 residues. From germline, CDR1 is LNHDA and CDR2 SQIVND (reference sequence). The CDR3 loop reads CASSPFDYSNQPQHF. The DNA for the CDR3 is TGTGCCAGTAGTCCCTTTGACTATAGCAATCAGCCCCAGCATTTT.

In this sample, this clone turned up once. The chain is built from TRBV30 and TRBJ1-2; D might be TRBD1 (5 bases). CDR3 length: 15 residues. Trimming took 0 bases from V and 3 from J, leaving 14 bases between them. The germline gives CDR1 GTSNPN, CDR2 SVGIG (reference sequence). The CDR3 nucleotides are TGTGCCTGGAGTGTACCCCCCAGGGAATACTATGGCTACACCTTC. Translating gives CAWSVPPREYYGYTF. The full variable domain, in which reference TRBV30 and TRBJ1-2 provide the parts outside the CDR3, is SQTIHQWPATLVQPVGSPLSLECTVEGTSNPNLYWYRQAAGRGLQLLFYSVGIGQISSEVPQNLSASRPQDRQFILSSKKLLLSDSGFYLCAWSVPPREYYGYTFGSGTRLTVV.

The CDR3 sequence: CASALSRQNTEAFF. The CDR3 coding sequence is TGTGCCAGCGCGTTATCCCGACAGAACACTGAAGCTTTCTTT. The chain joins TRBV18 to TRBJ1-1, with unresolved D. The CDR3 spans 14 residues. With 8 bases removed from V and 1 base from J, the gap between germline ends came to 14 bases. Germline V CDR1 and CDR2: KGHSH, LQKENI.

The chain combines TRBV9 with TRBJ2-3; tentatively, D is TRBD2 (7 bases). CDR1 is SGDLS and CDR2 is YYNGEE in the germline V gene. The CDR3 is made up of 16 amino acids. Trimming removed 3 bases at V and 1 base at J, with 15 bases between. CDR3 amino acids: CASSAMGGGRTDTQYF. The CDR3 DNA follows: TGTGCCAGCAGCGCCATGGGGGGGGGCCGCACAGATACGCAGTATTTT.

The rearrangement joins TRBV7-8 to TRBJ1-5; no clear D. V lost 2 bases to trimming and J lost 4 bases, with 18 bases between them. This CDR3 has 17 residues. The V gene's germline CDR1 is SGHVS and CDR2 FQNEAQ. The CDR3 spells CASSLLLRPRGNQPQHF. The CDR3 nucleotides read TGTGCCAGCAGCTTATTACTCAGACCCCGAGGGAATCAGCCCCAGCATTTT.

This clone was seen at least ten times. This sequence joins TRBV11-3 and TRBJ2-3; 12 bases align to TRBD2. Per the germline V gene, CDR1 is SGHNT and CDR2 is YENEEA. After removal of 4 bases from V and 7 bases from J, the junction contained 12 bases not matched to a gene. The CDR3 totals 17 residues. CDR3 DNA sequence: TGTGCCAGCAGCTCACAAGAATGGACTAGCGGGACAAATACGCAGTATTTT. As protein: CASSSQEWTSGTNTQYF.

The gene calls are TRBV19 and TRBJ2-1, with 12 nucleotides matching TRBD2. The germline V gene encodes CDR1 LNHDA and CDR2 SQIVND (reference sequence). The ends lost 5 bases at V and 5 bases at J; junction bases unmatched: 13. This CDR3 has 18 amino acids. CDR3 DNA sequence: TGTGCCAGTAGTCTAACCATTCTAGCGGGGGGGCCGAACAATGAGCAGTTCTTC. This codes for CASSLTILAGGPNNEQFF.

This sequence joins TRBV2 and TRBJ1-1; no definite D call. V was pared by 2 bases and J by 11 bases, with 9 bases between. Germline V gene sequence: CDR1 SNHLY, CDR2 FYNNEI. The CDR3 contains 11 residues. Here the CDR3 DNA reads TGTGCCAGCAGTGAATCGAAGGAGGCTTTCTTT. This encodes CASSESKEAFF.

The rearrangement uses TRBV18 and TRBJ1-2; D possibly corresponds to TRBD1 (6 bases). The CDR3 has 13 amino acids. The germline V and J ends were trimmed by 5 bases and 2 bases, with 9 bases remaining between them. Germline CDR1 and CDR2: KGHSH and LQKENI. The CDR3 loop is CASSNRENYGYTF. The DNA for the CDR3 is TGTGCCAGCTCAAACAGGGAGAACTATGGCTACACCTTC.

The chain links TRBV30 to TRBJ1-5; unclear D gene. V lost 0 bases, J lost 6 bases, and 6 bases lay in between. The CDR3 covers 12 residues. Germline V gene sequence: CDR1 GTSNPN, CDR2 SVGIG (reference sequence). CDR3 sequence: CAWSVRVQPQHF. The CDR3 DNA follows: TGTGCCTGGAGTGTTCGGGTTCAGCCCCAGCATTTT.

The chain links TRBV29-1 to TRBJ2-7; 7 nucleotides align to TRBD1. The CDR3 loop spans 14 amino acids. CDR1 SQVTM and CDR2 ANQGSEA come from the germline V gene. The V segment lost 5 bases and the J segment 1 base; nucleotides outside the gene matches: 8. The CDR3 bases are TGCAGCGTTTCCCTCATGACAGGGTCCTACGAGCAGTACTTC. Residues: CSVSLMTGSYEQYF.

The chain is built from TRBV12-3 or TRBV12-4 and TRBJ2-7, with D possibly being TRBD1 (5 bases). The CDR3 loop spans 12 amino acids. Trimming stripped 3 bases from V and 3 bases from J, with 6 bases between. Here the CDR3 DNA reads TGTGCCAGCAGTTTCGACAGCTACGAGCAGTACTTC. Protein sequence: CASSFDSYEQYF.

This clone was seen once. V gene TRBV5-1 combines with J gene TRBJ1-6, with D perhaps matching TRBD1 (6 bases). The CDR3 has 15 amino acids. V lost 3 bases to trimming and J lost 10 bases, with 17 bases between them. Looked up from germline, CDR1 is SGHRS and CDR2 is YFSETQ. CDR3 sequence reads: CASSSKDSGGSPLHF. The CDR3 bases are TGCGCCAGCAGCTCGAAGGACAGCGGTGGCTCACCCCTCCACTTT.

This sequence joins TRBV11-2 and TRBJ2-3; 9 bases map to TRBD2. The CDR3 covers 18 residues. CDR1 and CDR2 (germline): SGHAT, FQNNGV. V was clipped by 2 bases and J by 2 bases; unmatched bases: 11. CDR3 amino acids: CASSLRFGLAGPTDTQYF. The CDR3 coding sequence is TGTGCCAGCAGCTTACGATTCGGTCTAGCGGGACCCACAGATACGCAGTATTTT.

This clone was counted a single time. CDR3 protein: CASSPRQGADTQYF. DNA of the CDR3: TGTGCCAGCTCACCGCGACAGGGAGCAGATACGCAGTATTTT. This chain links TRBV18 with TRBJ2-3; 7 nucleotides line up with TRBD1. This CDR3 has 14 residues. Unmatched junction bases numbered 4, after V lost 3 bases and J lost 4 bases. CDR1 and CDR2 from the germline V gene are KGHSH and LQKENI.

The chain joins TRBV7-6 to TRBJ1-6; TRBD1 agrees at 7 bases. This CDR3 is built from 13 residues. J was trimmed by 10 bases and V by 5 bases; bases with no gene match: 5. Per germline, CDR1 SGHVS and CDR2 FNYEAQ. The CDR3 region has the DNA TGTGCCAGCAGCGTAACAGGGGAGTCACCCCTCCACTTT. It encodes CASSVTGESPLHF.

The chain couples TRBV7-9 to TRBJ1-2; possibly TRBD1 for D (6 bases). The germline V and J ends were trimmed by 9 bases and 0 bases, with 14 bases remaining between them. Germline V gene lookup returns CDR1 SEHNR and CDR2 FQNEAQ (reference sequence). This CDR3 is 14 amino acids long. CDR3 nucleotides: TGTGCCAGTAGAGAGGCAGGGGCTAACTATGGCTACACCTTC. Translation: CASREAGANYGYTF.

This clone has more than one count but fewer than ten. J is TRBJ1-2 and V is TRBV11-2, with D perhaps TRBD1 (6 bases). The CDR3 totals 16 residues. V dropped 5 bases and J dropped 2 bases, with 18 bases sitting between them. The germline V gene has CDR1 SGHAT and CDR2 FQNNGV. The CDR3 sequence: CASSPPGTLINYGYTF. In DNA form, the CDR3 reads TGTGCCAGCAGCCCACCCGGGACACTGATAAACTATGGCTACACCTTC.